Below are 27 T cell receptor beta chains sequenced from a single sample in a study of response to subunit inactivated influenza vaccine (dated by TCRdb to 2017 to 2018). The sample's time point label is to be understood as: 45 days after influenza vaccine administration. The library was built by means of RT-PCR. Instrument on record: Illumina HiSeq 2500. TCRdb took the public reads, trimmed them with fastp at Q25, ran MiXCR for clone calling and kept in-frame beta chains. Entries are consolidated by CDR3 protein sequence, retaining the most common genes and DNA. This sample holds 500,000 to 600,000 distinct CDR3 sequences; about an eighth were observed only once. Roughly 14% of the sample belongs to the ten largest clones. The sequencing here drew on PBMCs from blood, taken 40 to 50 days after vaccination. These receptors all stem from a man aged 45-60 years who received an inactivated influenza vaccine. Donor details come from another sample of the same person, matched by shared clones.

This clonotype has ten or more counts. The chain carries TRBV5-1 and TRBJ1-1; no firm D call. V was pared by 0 bases and J by 1 base, with 10 bases between. Germline CDR1 reads SGHRS; CDR2 reads YFSETQ. The CDR3 totals 15 residues. CDR3 DNA: TGCGCCAGCAGCTTGGTGGAATGGAGGAACACTGAAGCTTTCTTT. Translation: CASSLVEWRNTEAFF.

This clonotype was seen a handful of times. The chain links TRBV4-1 to TRBJ2-7; 9 bases match TRBD2. This CDR3 region has 18 residues. V lost 0 bases, J lost 2 bases, and 11 bases stayed unmatched. Germline V gives CDR1 MGHRA, CDR2 YSYEKL. CDR3 DNA: TGCGCCAGCAGCCAAGAATTGGCTAGCGGGAACCTCGCCTACGAGCAGTACTTC. It translates to CASSQELASGNLAYEQYF.

This chain connects TRBV20-1 to TRBJ2-3; 10 nucleotides match TRBD2. V was pared by 2 bases and J by 4 bases, with 9 bases of the junction left unmatched. Per germline, CDR1 DFQATT and CDR2 SNEGSKA (reference sequence). The CDR3 has 16 residues. CDR3 in DNA: TGCAGTGCTAGAAATCCTAGCGGGAGTGTCCCAGATACGCAGTATTTT. It translates to CSARNPSGSVPDTQYF.

This clonotype has a handful of counts. The chain combines TRBV5-5 with TRBJ2-2; tentatively, D is TRBD2 (7 bases). Trimming took off 2 bases at V and 6 bases at J, with 11 bases between the two ends. The CDR3 covers 14 residues. CDR1 is SGHKS and CDR2 is YYEKEE in the germline V gene (reference sequence). The chain's CDR3 is CASSFLGGAGELFF. The CDR3 nucleotides read TGTGCCAGCAGCTTTCTAGGGGGGGCCGGGGAGCTGTTTTTT.

This sequence joins TRBV5-1 and TRBJ2-1; 7 bases align to TRBD2. Trimming at V came to 7 bases and at J to 0 bases, leaving 10 bases not matched to a gene. This CDR3 contains 16 residues. Germline V gene sequence: CDR1 SGHRS, CDR2 YFSETQ. CDR3 DNA: TGCGCCAGCGTCGGGGGGACGGGATACTCCTACAATGAGCAGTTCTTC. This sequence encodes CASVGGTGYSYNEQFF.

This clonotype was observed a few times. The rearrangement uses TRBV7-9 and TRBJ1-6; D is unclear. Germline assignment: CDR1 SEHNR and CDR2 FQNEAQ (reference sequence). V gave up 4 bases and J gave up 10 bases, with 14 bases separating them. The CDR3 contains 14 residues. CDR3 DNA sequence: TGTGCCAGCAGCTCCGAGTTCCCCTTCTCACCCCTCCACTTT. Encoded protein: CASSSEFPFSPLHF.

The chain employs TRBV7-2 and TRBJ2-7; D unclear. The CDR3 length is 11 residues. CDR1 SGHTA and CDR2 FQGNSA come from the germline V gene. V shed 4 bases and J shed 3 bases, with 4 bases lying between them. The CDR3 DNA is TGTGCCAGCAGCTGGGACTACGAGCAGTACTTC. As protein: CASSWDYEQYF. Full variable domain (remainder filled in from reference TRBV7-2 and TRBJ2-7): GAGVSQSPSNKVTEKGKDVELRCDPISGHTALYWYRQSLGQGLEFLIYFQGNSAPDKSGLPSDRFSAERTGGSVSTLTIQRTQQEDSAVYLCASSWDYEQYFGPGTRLTVT.

The chain is built from TRBV7-2 and TRBJ2-1, with 11 bases that match TRBD1. Germline V gives CDR1 SGHTA, CDR2 FQGNSA. V was clipped by 6 bases and J by 9 bases; unmatched bases: 10. The CDR3 consists of 15 residues. CDR3 residues: CASRRSDRGLGEQFF. The DNA of the CDR3 is TGTGCCAGCAGGAGATCGGACAGGGGGCTTGGTGAGCAGTTCTTC. Full variable domain (missing parts from reference TRBV7-2 and TRBJ2-1): GAGVSQSPSNKVTEKGKDVELRCDPISGHTALYWYRQSLGQGLEFLIYFQGNSAPDKSGLPSDRFSAERTGGSVSTLTIQRTQQEDSAVYLCASRRSDRGLGEQFFGPGTRLTVL.

CDR3 amino acids: CASSATQGWRTYEQYF. The CDR3, as DNA: TGCGCCAGCAGCGCCACTCAGGGTTGGAGGACCTACGAGCAGTACTTC. The gene calls are TRBV5-1 and TRBJ2-7; D might be TRBD1 or TRBD2, each matching 5 bases. The CDR3 totals 16 residues. Germline CDR1 is SGHRS and CDR2 is YFSETQ. The V gene lost 4 bases and the J gene lost 2 bases, with 19 bases spanning the gap.

This clonotype was recorded a few times. The J gene is TRBJ2-2, the V gene TRBV7-2; 10 nucleotides match TRBD2. After removal of 1 base from V and 6 bases from J, the junction contained 8 bases not matched to a gene. Looked up from germline, CDR1 is SGHTA and CDR2 is FQGNSA. The CDR3 consists of 17 residues. CDR3 DNA sequence: TGTGCCAGCAGCTTAGGGTTCAGCGGGAGGGCCCCCGGGGAGCTGTTTTTT. Translating gives CASSLGFSGRAPGELFF.

This clonotype was detected only a few times. The CDR3 loop reads CASSLAPALSETSYYEQYF. CDR3 in DNA: TGTGCCAGCAGCTTAGCGCCTGCCTTAAGCGAGACCTCCTACTACGAGCAGTACTTC. The chain joins TRBV7-2 to TRBJ2-7, with D unresolved. Germline V CDR1 and CDR2: SGHTA, FQGNSA. This CDR3 has 19 amino acids. Trimming pared 0 bases from V and 3 bases from J, leaving 24 bases between.

This clonotype was observed at least ten times. The CDR3 DNA reads as TGCGCCAGCACACCGGGACAGGGGTACGAGCAGTACTTC. Amino acids: CASTPGQGYEQYF. This chain links TRBV5-1 with TRBJ2-7; TRBD1 matches at 10 bases. This CDR3 is built from 13 residues. Per germline, CDR1 SGHRS and CDR2 YFSETQ. Trimming removed 6 bases from V and 4 bases from J; junction bases left unmatched: 4.

V and J are TRBV6-4 and TRBJ2-1, with 13 bases lining up with TRBD2. V shed 5 bases and J 0 bases; nucleotides not matched to a gene: 10. This CDR3 spans 19 amino acids. The germline CDR1 and CDR2 sequences are MRHNA and SNTAGT. The CDR3 sequence: CASSRPTSGRPSSYNEQFF. CDR3 bases: TGTGCCAGCAGTCGACCGACTAGCGGGAGGCCCTCCTCCTACAATGAGCAGTTCTTC.

This clonotype was found a few times. The chain links TRBV20-1 to TRBJ2-1; possible D gene TRBD2, 5 bases. The CDR3 consists of 16 residues. The germline V and J ends were trimmed by 3 bases and 6 bases, with 21 bases remaining between them. The germline V gene encodes CDR1 DFQATT and CDR2 SNEGSKA (reference sequence). The CDR3 DNA sequence: TGCAGTGCTAGGAACGCCGGGATCCCAAGAGGCAATGAGCAGTTCTTC. Protein sequence: CSARNAGIPRGNEQFF.

This clonotype turned up a few times. J is TRBJ1-3 and V is TRBV7-2; 7 nucleotides agree with TRBD1. The CDR3 contains 17 residues. Germline loops: CDR1 SGHTA, CDR2 FQGNSA. V gave up 0 bases and J gave up 1 base; unmatched junction bases: 6. CDR3 sequence (DNA): TGTGCCAGCAGCTTAGCCGGGACAGCTTATTCTGGAAACACCATATATTTT. Its translation is CASSLAGTAYSGNTIYF.

The table lists this clonotype with a few counts. This rearrangement joins TRBV11-2 to TRBJ2-3, with 9 bases fitting TRBD2. The germline gives CDR1 SGHAT, CDR2 FQNNGV. This CDR3 contains 14 residues. The V segment lost 5 bases and the J segment 7 bases; nucleotides outside the gene matches: 7. This CDR3 reads CASSAAGGPYTQYF. CDR3 coding DNA: TGTGCCAGCAGCGCAGCGGGGGGCCCATATACGCAGTATTTT.

This clonotype turned up a few times. This chain joins TRBV7-9 and TRBJ2-5; 16 nucleotides line up with TRBD2. J was trimmed by 5 bases and V by 6 bases; bases with no gene match: 6. Germline V lookup: CDR1 SEHNR, CDR2 FQNEAQ (reference sequence). CDR3 length equals 16 residues. This CDR3 is CASRGLAGGPVETQYF. CDR3 nucleotides: TGTGCCAGCAGGGGACTAGCGGGAGGGCCGGTTGAGACCCAGTACTTC.

V usage is TRBV28 and J usage is TRBJ2-7, with 11 bases identical to TRBD1. Trimming removed 4 bases from V and 4 bases from J; junction bases left unmatched: 9. The CDR3 is 16 amino acids. Germline values: CDR1 MDHEN, CDR2 SYDVKM. The CDR3 nucleotides are TGTGCCAGCAGTTGGGACAGGGGGGAGAGGATTTACGAGCAGTACTTC. The encoded protein is CASSWDRGERIYEQYF.

This clonotype was observed a few times. The rearrangement links TRBV20-1 to TRBJ2-3; D not resolved. Germline CDR1 DFQATT, CDR2 SNEGSKA (reference sequence). This CDR3 is 12 amino acids long. Trimming removed 5 bases from V and 5 bases from J, with 11 bases in between. The CDR3 DNA is TGCAGTGCTCCACCCCACGGAGATACGCAGTATTTT. Amino acids: CSAPPHGDTQYF.

This clonotype came up a few times. This sequence joins TRBV10-3 and TRBJ1-1; no clear D. Trimming stripped 2 bases from V and 0 bases from J, with 4 bases between. The CDR3 totals 13 residues. CDR1 and CDR2 (germline): ENHRY, SYGVKD. CDR3 amino acids: CAISEGMNTEAFF. As DNA, the CDR3 is TGTGCCATCAGTGAGGGAATGAACACTGAAGCTTTCTTT.

CDR3 nucleotide sequence: TGCAGTGCTAGAGGGCAGGGGTATATCTTCGGCTACACCTTC. Translating it yields CSARGQGYIFGYTF. This rearrangement joins TRBV20-1 to TRBJ1-2, with D perhaps TRBD1 (6 bases). The CDR3 extends over 14 amino acids. V lost 1 base, J lost 8 bases, and 17 bases lay in between. Germline-derived CDR1 and CDR2 are DFQATT and SNEGSKA (reference sequence).

The chain uses TRBV14 and TRBJ2-5; possibly TRBD2 for D (5 bases). The V gene lost 2 bases and the J gene lost 6 bases, with 10 bases spanning the gap. The CDR3 runs to 13 residues. Looked up from germline, CDR1 is SGHDN and CDR2 is FVKESK. The CDR3 sequence is CASSQKGVKTQYF. CDR3 bases: TGTGCCAGCAGCCAAAAGGGAGTAAAGACCCAGTACTTC.

V gene TRBV7-2 combines with J gene TRBJ2-1; TRBD2 might be the D (6 bases). The V end lost 5 bases, the J end lost 8 bases, and 22 bases lay between the germline ends. CDR3 length equals 16 residues. Germline V lookup: CDR1 SGHTA, CDR2 FQGNSA. The CDR3 sequence: CASSTYKGLAEHEQFF. CDR3 DNA: TGTGCCAGCAGCACCTATAAAGGATTAGCGGAGCATGAGCAGTTCTTC.

A few counts support this clonotype. The chain is built from TRBV3-1 and TRBJ1-1; D remains ambiguous. The CDR3 loop spans 14 amino acids. Germline lookup yields CDR1 LGHDT and CDR2 YNNKEL (reference sequence). V gave up 4 bases and J gave up 4 bases, with 13 bases separating them. CDR3 in amino acids: CASSLLKGSTEAFF. The CDR3 DNA follows: TGTGCCAGCAGCCTGCTTAAGGGTAGCACTGAAGCTTTCTTT.

This clonotype was seen a few times. The V gene is TRBV28, the J gene TRBJ1-1, with TRBD1 identical over 7 bases. CDR3 length: 15 amino acids. Germline CDR1 reads MDHEN; CDR2 reads SYDVKM. Trimming at V came to 7 bases and at J to 1 base, leaving 9 bases not matched to a gene. The CDR3 protein is CASNAPGQKNTEAFF. DNA of the CDR3: TGTGCCAGCAATGCACCGGGACAGAAGAACACTGAAGCTTTCTTT.

This clonotype was seen ten or more times. Here the CDR3 DNA reads TGTGCCAGCAGGCGACTAGCGGGGTACAATGAGCAGTTCTTC. It is translated as CASRRLAGYNEQFF. The chain combines TRBV28 with TRBJ2-1; 11 bases line up with TRBD2. V dropped 6 bases and J dropped 4; count of bases not matched to a gene: 2. Germline lookup yields CDR1 MDHEN and CDR2 SYDVKM. The CDR3 has 14 amino acids.

This clonotype was detected only a few times. The chain couples TRBV9 to TRBJ1-2; possible D gene TRBD1, 5 bases. The CDR3 extends over 14 amino acids. Trimming took off 3 bases at V and 4 bases at J, with 13 bases between the two ends. From germline, CDR1 is SGDLS and CDR2 YYNGEE. In nucleotides, the CDR3 is TGTGCCAGCAGCGGGGGGTGGAGAGTCTATGGCTACACCTTC. As protein: CASSGGWRVYGYTF.